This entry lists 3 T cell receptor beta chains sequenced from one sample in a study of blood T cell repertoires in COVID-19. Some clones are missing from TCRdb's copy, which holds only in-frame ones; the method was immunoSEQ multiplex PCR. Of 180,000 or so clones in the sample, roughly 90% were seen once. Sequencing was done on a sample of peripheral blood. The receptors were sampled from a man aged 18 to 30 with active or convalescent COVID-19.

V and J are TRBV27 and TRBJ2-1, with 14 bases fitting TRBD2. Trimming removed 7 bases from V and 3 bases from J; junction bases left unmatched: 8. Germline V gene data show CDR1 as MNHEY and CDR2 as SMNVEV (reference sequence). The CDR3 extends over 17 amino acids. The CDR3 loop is CASTAGLAGGGYNEQFF. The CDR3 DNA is TGTGCCAGCACTGCAGGACTAGCGGGAGGCGGCTACAATGAGCAGTTCTTC.

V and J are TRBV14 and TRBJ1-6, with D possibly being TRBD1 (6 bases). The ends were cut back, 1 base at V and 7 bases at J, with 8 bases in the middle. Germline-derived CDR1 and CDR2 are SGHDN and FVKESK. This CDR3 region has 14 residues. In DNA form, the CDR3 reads TGTGCCAGCAGCCAAGGGACAGAGAATTCACCCCTCCACTTT. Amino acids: CASSQGTENSPLHF.

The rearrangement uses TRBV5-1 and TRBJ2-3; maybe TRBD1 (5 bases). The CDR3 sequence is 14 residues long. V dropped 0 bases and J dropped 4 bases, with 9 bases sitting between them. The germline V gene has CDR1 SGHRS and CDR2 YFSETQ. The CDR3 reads CASSLGQTSDTQYF. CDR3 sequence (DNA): TGCGCCAGCAGCTTGGGACAGACCTCAGATACGCAGTATTTT.